A single sample is the source of the 21 T cell receptor beta chains below, sequenced in a study of OX40 agonist ivuxolimab in advanced cancers. The table came from immunoSEQ multiplex PCR; TCRdb's copy has only in-frame clones and leaves some out. The sample lists tens of thousands of clones; 94% were seen once. The material sequenced was CD4+ or CD8+ T cells sorted from blood, taken in a trial of the OX40 agonist ivuxolimab. Receptors originate from an adult with an advanced solid tumor such as melanoma, head and neck, liver or kidney cancer.

Comment on this clone: The same CDR3 also results from other DNA sequences found in this sample. The chain combines TRBV6-5 with TRBJ2-7, with 8 nucleotides matching TRBD1. Trimming took 2 bases from V and 2 from J; bases not matched to a gene: 2. The germline CDR1 and CDR2 sequences are MNHEY and SVGAGI. The CDR3 length is 14 residues. In nucleotides, the CDR3 is TGTGCCAGCAGTTACGGACAGGGTCCCTACGAGCAGTACTTC. Its protein product is CASSYGQGPYEQYF.

The chain has TRBV7-9 and TRBJ2-7; 11 nucleotides match TRBD1. This CDR3 is built from 13 residues. CDR1 is SEHNR, CDR2 FQNEAQ, per germline (reference sequence). The trim removed 8 bases at V and 4 bases at J, leaving 4 bases unmatched. The CDR3 loop is CASEGTGGYEQYF. The CDR3 DNA sequence: TGTGCCAGCGAAGGGACAGGGGGATACGAGCAGTACTTC.

The chain combines TRBV4-1 with TRBJ2-5; 8 bases are a match to TRBD1. The end of the DNA fits TRBJ2-7 better, so the J call may be wrong. The CDR3 has 15 amino acids. From germline, CDR1 is MGHRA and CDR2 YSYEKL. CDR3 residues: CASSQDGTGIGEQYF. Here the CDR3 DNA reads TGCGCCAGCAGCCAAGATGGGACAGGTATAGGCGAGCAGTACTTC.

This clone has just one count. The chain combines TRBV27 with TRBJ1-4; D call uncertain. The germline CDR1 and CDR2 sequences are MNHEY and SMNVEV (reference sequence). The ends were cut back, 5 bases at V and 7 bases at J, with 5 bases in the middle. This CDR3 comprises 11 residues. In nucleotides, the CDR3 is TGTGCCAGCAGTAACGGTGAAAAACTGTTTTTT. Protein sequence: CASSNGEKLFF.

The chain carries TRBV9 and TRBJ2-7, with D possibly being TRBD1 (6 bases). The germline gives CDR1 SGDLS, CDR2 YYNGEE. V lost 2 bases and J lost 4, with 13 bases in between. This CDR3 comprises 14 residues. CDR3 coding DNA: TGTGCCAGCAGCGTCGGGACAAACATGTACGAGCAGTACTTC. Translated: CASSVGTNMYEQYF. Full variable domain (outside the CDR3, taken from reference TRBV9 and TRBJ2-7): DSGVTQTPKHLITATGQRVTLRCSPRSGDLSVYWYQQSLDQGLQFLIQYYNGEERAKGNILERFSAQQFPDLHSELNLSSLELGDSALYFCASSVGTNMYEQYFGPGTRLTVT.

The chain uses TRBV5-1 and TRBJ2-1, with 7 bases matching TRBD2. The length of the CDR3 is 14 residues. Germline V gene lookup returns CDR1 SGHRS and CDR2 YFSETQ. The V gene end was trimmed by 7 bases and the J gene end by 4 bases; junction bases not matched to a gene: 8. DNA of the CDR3: TGCGCCAGCGTGATGAGGGAGGGGTACAATGAGCAGTTCTTC. It codes for CASVMREGYNEQFF.

The rearrangement links TRBV7-9 to TRBJ2-1, with a tentative D call TRBD1 (6 bases). Germline V lookup: CDR1 SEHNR, CDR2 FQNEAQ (reference sequence). There are 13 residues in the CDR3. The germline V and J ends were trimmed by 5 bases and 6 bases, with 11 bases remaining between them. The CDR3 reads CASSPTGTNEQFF. The CDR3 DNA is TGTGCCAGCAGCCCGACAGGTACCAATGAGCAGTTCTTC.

This chain uses TRBV27 with TRBJ2-1, with D possibly called TRBD1 or TRBD2 (7 bases each). The CDR3 totals 15 residues. V was clipped by 0 bases and J by 7 bases, with 13 bases between them. Per the germline V gene, CDR1 is MNHEY and CDR2 is SMNVEV (reference sequence). CDR3 coding DNA: TGTGCCAGCAGTTTATCTCCAGGGGGAGGGAATGAGCAGTTCTTC. Translation gives CASSLSPGGGNEQFF.

The J gene is TRBJ1-1, the V gene TRBV21-1; the D call in the table, TRBD1, was not verified against the DNA. TRBV21-1 is a pseudogene. CDR3 size: 18 residues. The CDR3 is CASSSPRQGFSRNTEAFF. The CDR3 DNA is TGTGCCAGCAGCAGCCCAAGACAGGGGTTTTCACGGAACACTGAAGCTTTCTTT.

This clone was recorded a few times. V usage is TRBV27 and J usage is TRBJ2-7, with a possible D match to TRBD2 (6 bases). Germline CDR1 MNHEY, CDR2 SMNVEV (reference sequence). Trimming shortened V by 0 bases and J by 4 bases, and 7 bases separated the two germline ends. The CDR3 runs to 13 residues. The CDR3 DNA reads TGTGCCAGCAGTTTATCCCGGGGGTACGAGCAGTACTTC. Amino acid sequence: CASSLSRGYEQYF.

The gene calls are TRBV7-9 and TRBJ2-5; 10 nucleotides agree with TRBD1. Germline lookup yields CDR1 SEHNR and CDR2 FQNEAQ (reference sequence). The CDR3 has 16 amino acids. Trimming cost V 6 bases and J 1 base; bases outside gene matches: 8. CDR3 loop: CASSPGTGAIQETQYF. CDR3 bases: TGTGCCAGCAGTCCCGGGACAGGGGCGATCCAAGAGACCCAGTACTTC.

The chain couples TRBV27 to TRBJ1-1, with no clear D. V shed 3 bases and J shed 1 base, with 6 bases lying between them. The CDR3 covers 13 residues. In germline, CDR1 is MNHEY, CDR2 SMNVEV (reference sequence). CDR3 bases: TGTGCCAGCAGTTTTCGGGGGAACACTGAAGCTTTCTTT. Amino acids: CASSFRGNTEAFF.

The J gene is TRBJ1-5, the V gene TRBV6-1; D not certain. The CDR3 sequence is 15 residues long. Deletions cut 1 base from V and 0 bases from J, with 7 bases between. Germline loops: CDR1 MNHNS, CDR2 SASEGT. CDR3 sequence: CASSEGGYSNQPQHF. The DNA for the CDR3 is TGTGCCAGCAGTGAAGGCGGCTATAGCAATCAGCCCCAGCATTTT.

V gene TRBV5-5 combines with J gene TRBJ1-4; 7 nucleotides agree with TRBD1. Germline loops: CDR1 SGHKS, CDR2 YYEKEE (reference sequence). V dropped 5 bases and J dropped 6; count of bases not matched to a gene: 7. The CDR3 has 14 amino acids. In DNA, the CDR3 is TGTGCCAGCAGTCCACGACAGGGTGATGAAAAACTGTTTTTT. Its translation: CASSPRQGDEKLFF.

V usage is TRBV5-1 and J usage is TRBJ1-1, with no clear D. Germline loops: CDR1 SGHRS, CDR2 YFSETQ. The CDR3 extends over 15 amino acids. The V and J ends lost 4 bases and 3 bases respectively, with 16 bases between them. The DNA of the CDR3 is TGCGCCAGCAGCCCCATGCGGGCTGGGGACACTGAAGCTTTCTTT. The encoded protein is CASSPMRAGDTEAFF.

The V gene is TRBV7-8, the J gene TRBJ2-7, with 14 positions matching TRBD2. Germline CDR1 reads SGHVS; CDR2 reads FQNEAQ. The CDR3 consists of 15 residues. J was trimmed by 5 bases and V by 6 bases; bases with no gene match: 6. Here the CDR3 reads CASRPTSGGAHEQYF. CDR3 coding DNA: TGTGCCAGCAGGCCGACTAGCGGGGGGGCCCACGAGCAGTACTTC.

The genes are TRBV11-2 and TRBJ2-7; 9 nucleotides align to TRBD1. The CDR3 sequence is 12 residues long. From germline, CDR1 is SGHAT and CDR2 FQNNGV. CDR3 protein: CAGGTGFDEQYF. CDR3 nucleotide sequence: TGTGCTGGGGGGACAGGGTTCGACGAGCAGTACTTC.

The gene calls are TRBV23-1 and TRBJ2-7, with 9 bases identical to TRBD1. TRBV23-1 falls under the ORF class, with uncertain function. J was trimmed by 3 bases and V by 4 bases; bases with no gene match: 4. The CDR3 sequence is 14 residues long. The CDR3 DNA is TGCGCCAGCAGTCTGCCGGACAGGGGCTACGAGCAGTACTTC. Its protein is CASSLPDRGYEQYF.

The J gene is TRBJ2-1, the V gene TRBV7-9, with 9 bases aligning to TRBD2. V dropped 5 bases and J dropped 10; count of bases not matched to a gene: 9. This CDR3 region has 14 residues. The germline CDR1 and CDR2 sequences are SEHNR and FQNEAQ (reference sequence). The CDR3 reads CASSPPGLAGEQFF. CDR3 bases: TGTGCCAGCAGCCCCCCGGGACTAGCAGGGGAGCAGTTCTTC.

This rearrangement joins TRBV4-3 to TRBJ2-3; 13 bases match TRBD2. This CDR3 is built from 21 residues. Germline V CDR1 and CDR2: LGHNA, YSLEER. J was trimmed by 2 bases and V by 0 bases; bases with no gene match: 14. The CDR3 DNA reads as TGCGCCAGCAGCCAAGATCTCATGACTAGCGGGGGGAACCTTTACACAGATACGCAGTATTTT. It yields the protein CASSQDLMTSGGNLYTDTQYF.

The DNA for the CDR3 is TGTGCCAGCAGCTTAACGGGACTAGCGGGAGGGGAGCAGTACTTC. It codes for CASSLTGLAGGEQYF. The V gene is TRBV7-3, the J gene TRBJ2-7; 16 bases match TRBD2. Germline V gene lookup returns CDR1 SGHTA and CDR2 FQGTGA. J gave up 7 bases and V 0 bases, and 0 bases lay outside the gene matches. There are 15 residues in the CDR3. The variable domain in full, with the rest retrieved from reference TRBV7-3 and TRBJ2-7, is GAGVSQTPSNKVTEKGKYVELRCDPISGHTALYWYRQSLGQGPEFLIYFQGTGAADDSGLPNDRFFAVRPEGSVSTLKIQRTERGDSAVYLCASSLTGLAGGEQYFGPGTRLTVT.